The present TCR beta chain was sequenced within a study of cytomegalovirus exposure and HLA in healthy donors. The CDR3 spans 18 residues. Germline V CDR1 and CDR2: SGHNT, YYREEE (reference sequence). Trimming cost V 4 bases and J 2 bases; bases outside gene matches: 14. The PCR had 60 Vbeta and 13 Jbeta primers. Produced via immunoSEQ multiplex PCR; TCRdb's table is partial and in-frame only. In the table there are some 89,000 clones, around 70% of which are singletons. As concerns this clone: The target antigen is unknown.

Study-level points and caveats: Roughly uniform sequencing depth across donors was assumed, possibly incorrectly. Researchers counted approximately 160 TCR beta chains as cytomegalovirus-associated. Three of the chains that were CMV-associated were confirmed in vitro to be specific for CMV antigens. An analysis that came later showed most CMV-associated TCR beta chains appearing HLA-restricted.

V and J are TRBV5-4 and TRBJ2-7; TRBD2 agrees at 11 bases. The material sequenced was PBMCs. This sequence originates from a man aged 55 to 69 in good health and CMV-seronegative. The CDR3 DNA is TGTGCCAGCAGCCCCCCCCCTAGCGGGGGGCCCCGTACCTACGAGCAGTACTTC. As protein: CASSPPPSGGPRTYEQYF.